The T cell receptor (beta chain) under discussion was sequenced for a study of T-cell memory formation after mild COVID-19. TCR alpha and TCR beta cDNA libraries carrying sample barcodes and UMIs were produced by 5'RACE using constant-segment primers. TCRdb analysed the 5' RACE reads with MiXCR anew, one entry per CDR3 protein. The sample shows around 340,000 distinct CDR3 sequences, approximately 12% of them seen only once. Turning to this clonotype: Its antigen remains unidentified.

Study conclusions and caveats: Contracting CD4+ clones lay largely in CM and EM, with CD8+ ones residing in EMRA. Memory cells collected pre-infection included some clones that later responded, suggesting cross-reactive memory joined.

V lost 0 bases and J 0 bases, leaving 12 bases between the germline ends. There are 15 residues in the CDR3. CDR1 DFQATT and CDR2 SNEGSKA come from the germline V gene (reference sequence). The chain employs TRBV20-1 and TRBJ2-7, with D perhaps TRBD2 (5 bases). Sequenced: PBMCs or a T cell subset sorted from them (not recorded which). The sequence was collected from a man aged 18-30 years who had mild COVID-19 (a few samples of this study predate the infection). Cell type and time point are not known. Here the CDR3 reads CSARDSADYSYEQYF. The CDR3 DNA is TGCAGTGCTAGAGATTCGGCAGACTACTCCTACGAGCAGTACTTC.